The next 13 T cell receptor beta chains were all read from a single sample in a study of shared clonotypes between healthy human individuals. Positively selected for CCR7, the CD45RO-negative cells used as naive CD8 cells excluded terminally differentiated effector memory CD45RA+ cells. Clones were read by immunoSEQ multiplex PCR, and TCRdb kept only the in-frame ones, dropping some. Of roughly 810,000 clones in the sample, 96% are singletons; the top ten hold less than 0.25%. The sample comprised naive CD8+ T cells sorted from blood. The receptor source for this set is a man aged 30 to 39 in good health.

The chain carries TRBV15 and TRBJ1-1, with D perhaps matching TRBD1 (6 bases). Trimming pared 3 bases from V and 1 base from J, leaving 12 bases between. Germline V CDR1 and CDR2: LNHNV, YYDKDF (reference sequence). The CDR3 spans 15 residues. CDR3 protein: CATSSNQGRNTEAFF. CDR3 sequence (DNA): TGTGCCACCAGCAGCAATCAGGGGCGGAACACTGAAGCTTTCTTT.

This chain links TRBV7-9 with TRBJ1-2; D not resolved. In germline, CDR1 is SEHNR, CDR2 FQNEAQ (reference sequence). V was pared by 1 base and J by 1 base, with 10 bases between. The CDR3 is 15 residues long. In DNA, the CDR3 is TGTGCCAGCAGCTTAGAACAGTTCCTTAACTATGGCTACACCTTC. It encodes CASSLEQFLNYGYTF.

V is TRBV7-2 and J is TRBJ1-1; 8 nucleotides align to TRBD1. Trimming removed 7 bases from V and 5 bases from J; junction bases left unmatched: 12. From germline, CDR1 is SGHTA and CDR2 FQGNSA. There are 15 residues in the CDR3. CDR3 sequence (DNA): TGTGCCAGCAACCCGCTGTGGGACAGGAGTACTGAAGCTTTCTTT. Translated: CASNPLWDRSTEAFF.

The chain combines TRBV5-1 with TRBJ2-1, with D perhaps matching TRBD2 (6 bases). This CDR3 contains 15 residues. V was pared by 1 base and J by 6 bases, with 14 bases between. Germline CDR1 and CDR2: SGHRS and YFSETQ. The CDR3 here is CASSLRENGLNEQFF. CDR3 bases: TGCGCCAGCAGCTTGCGGGAGAATGGGCTCAATGAGCAGTTCTTC.

The V and J genes are TRBV29-1 and TRBJ2-1, with a weak D call TRBD1 (7 bases). CDR3 size: 14 residues. In germline, CDR1 is SQVTM, CDR2 ANQGSEA. V was cut by 2 bases and J by 7 bases, with 15 bases left in between. This CDR3 reads CSVESRGAGNEQFF. In nucleotides, the CDR3 is TGCAGCGTTGAAAGCAGGGGGGCGGGGAATGAGCAGTTCTTC.

This chain joins TRBV28 and TRBJ2-5; D is ambiguous. Germline lookup yields CDR1 MDHEN and CDR2 SYDVKM. This CDR3 is 13 amino acids long. Trimming stripped 2 bases from V and 2 bases from J, with 6 bases between. Written as DNA, the CDR3 is TGTGCCAGCAGTTTAAGTGGTCAAGAGACCCAGTACTTC. The encoded protein is CASSLSGQETQYF.

The chain employs TRBV6-6 and TRBJ2-1; D is possibly TRBD1 (5 bases). The V and J ends lost 0 bases and 4 bases respectively, with 10 bases between them. This CDR3 is 15 amino acids long. Germline loops: CDR1 MNHNY, CDR2 SVGAGI (reference sequence). This chain's CDR3 is CASSYSIQEYNEQFF. CDR3 DNA sequence: TGTGCCAGCAGTTACTCGATACAGGAGTACAATGAGCAGTTCTTC.

On this clone: At the DNA level, this CDR3 is encoded by other sequences in the same sample as well. This chain joins TRBV7-9 and TRBJ2-1; the D gene is possibly TRBD1 (5 bases). Germline CDR1 is SEHNR and CDR2 is FQNEAQ (reference sequence). CDR3 size: 12 residues. Trimming removed 6 bases from V and 10 bases from J, with 13 bases in between. As DNA, the CDR3 is TGTGCCAGCAGTTCCAGGGTTCACGAGCAGTTCTTC. As protein: CASSSRVHEQFF.

The chain has TRBV6-5 and TRBJ1-5; D unclear. Germline lookup yields CDR1 MNHEY and CDR2 SVGAGI. Trimming removed 5 bases from V and 3 bases from J, with 8 bases in between. The CDR3 spans 13 residues. CDR3 in DNA: TGTGCCAGCAGTAGGACTAACAATCAGCCCCAGCATTTT. Its protein is CASSRTNNQPQHF.

V and J are TRBV7-6 and TRBJ1-4; 8 bases line up with TRBD1. The CDR3 covers 17 residues. CDR1 is SGHVS, CDR2 FNYEAQ, per germline. Trimming removed 5 bases from V and 8 bases from J; junction bases left unmatched: 16. The DNA of the CDR3 is TGTGCCAGCAGCCAACCGCGGACAGGGAGGGGTATCGAAAAACTGTTTTTT. It yields the protein CASSQPRTGRGIEKLFF.

This sequence joins TRBV11-2 and TRBJ1-4; no firm D call. Trimming removed 0 bases at V and 6 bases at J, with 14 bases between. In germline, CDR1 is SGHAT, CDR2 FQNNGV. The CDR3 has 16 residues. The CDR3 DNA reads TGTGCCAGCAGCTTAGAGACCTGGGTATCATATGAAAAACTGTTTTTT. It translates to CASSLETWVSYEKLFF.

The chain combines TRBV7-9 with TRBJ1-1; D unclear. The V and J ends lost 7 bases and 4 bases respectively, with 10 bases between them. The germline CDR1 and CDR2 sequences are SEHNR and FQNEAQ (reference sequence). The CDR3 has 12 residues. CDR3 region: CASTFRSTEAFF. CDR3 DNA: TGTGCCAGCACCTTCCGGAGCACTGAAGCTTTCTTT. Together with reference TRBV7-9 and TRBJ1-1, the CDR3 gives the full variable domain: DTGVSQNPRHKITKRGQNVTFRCDPISEHNRLYWYRQTLGQGPEFLTYFQNEAQLEKSRLLSDRFSAERPKGSFSTLEIQRTEQGDSAMYLCASTFRSTEAFFGQGTRLTVV.

The V call is TRBV5-1, the J call TRBJ2-1, with 10 bases matching TRBD1. V lost 4 bases, J lost 6 bases, and 7 bases stayed unmatched. The CDR3 is 15 residues long. CDR1 is SGHRS and CDR2 is YFSETQ in the germline V gene. CDR3 DNA: TGCGCCAGCAGCCCCGGGACAGGGGAGGTCAATGAGCAGTTCTTC. This encodes CASSPGTGEVNEQFF.